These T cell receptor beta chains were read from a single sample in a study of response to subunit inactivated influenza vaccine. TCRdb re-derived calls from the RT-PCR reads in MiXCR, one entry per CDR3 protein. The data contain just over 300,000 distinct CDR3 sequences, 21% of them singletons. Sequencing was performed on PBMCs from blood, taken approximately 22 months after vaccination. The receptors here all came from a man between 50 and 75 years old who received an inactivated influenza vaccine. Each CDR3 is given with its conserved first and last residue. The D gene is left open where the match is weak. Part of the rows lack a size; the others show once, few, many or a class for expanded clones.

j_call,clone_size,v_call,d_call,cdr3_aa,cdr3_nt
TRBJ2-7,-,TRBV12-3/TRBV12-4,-,CASKPQELAYEQYF,TGTGCCAGCAAACCACAGGAGTTAGCCTACGAGCAGTACTTC
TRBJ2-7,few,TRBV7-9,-,CASGGISYEQYF,TGTGCCAGCGGCGGCATATCCTACGAGCAGTACTTC
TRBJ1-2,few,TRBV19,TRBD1,CASSIRGNYGYTF,TGTGCCAGTAGTATCAGGGGGAACTATGGCTACACCTTC
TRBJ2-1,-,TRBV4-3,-,CASSQDYSSYNEQFF,TGCGCCAGCAGCCAAGACTACAGCTCCTACAATGAGCAGTTCTTC
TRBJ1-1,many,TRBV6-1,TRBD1,CASSRTGGGNTEAFF,TGTGCCAGCAGTAGGACAGGCGGGGGAAACACTGAAGCTTTCTTT
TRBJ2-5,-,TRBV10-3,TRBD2,CAINQRGGETQYF,TGTGCCATCAACCAGCGGGGAGGTGAGACCCAGTACTTC
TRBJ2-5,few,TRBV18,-,CASSPSLETQYF,TGTGCCAGCTCACCTAGTTTGGAGACCCAGTACTTC
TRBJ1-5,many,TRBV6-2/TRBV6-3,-,CASSYPPNQPQHF,TGTGCCAGCAGTTACCCTCCGAATCAGCCCCAGCATTTT
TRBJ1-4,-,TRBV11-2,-,CASSLGIKAGGEKLFF,TGTGCCAGCAGTCTCGGGATCAAGGCCGGCGGCGAAAAACTGTTTTTT
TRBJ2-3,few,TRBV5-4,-,CASSLRSSGTSTDTQYF,TGTGCCAGCAGCCTCAGAAGCTCGGGTACGAGCACAGATACGCAGTATTTT
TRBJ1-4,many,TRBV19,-,CASSMVGRDEKLFF,TGTGCCAGTAGTATGGTCGGGAGGGACGAAAAACTGTTTTTT
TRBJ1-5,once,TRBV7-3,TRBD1,CASSLGQGTYNQPQHF,TGTGCCAGCAGCTTAGGACAGGGGACTTACAATCAGCCCCAGCATTTT
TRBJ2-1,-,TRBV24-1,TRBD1,CATSAPTGGKYNEQFF,TGTGCCACCAGTGCCCCGACAGGGGGCAAGTACAATGAGCAGTTCTTC
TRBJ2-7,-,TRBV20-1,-,CSARDTGFSEQYF,TGCAGTGCCCGAGACACAGGGTTTAGCGAGCAGTACTTC
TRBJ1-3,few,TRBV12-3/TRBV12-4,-,CASSLTKLRSGNTIYF,TGTGCCAGCAGTTTAACAAAACTACGGTCTGGAAACACCATATATTTT
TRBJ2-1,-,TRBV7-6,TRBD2,CASSPRTSGGHNEQFF,TGTGCCAGCAGCCCTCGTACTAGCGGAGGCCACAATGAGCAGTTCTTC
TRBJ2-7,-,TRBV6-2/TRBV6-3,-,CASSRPDYEQYF,TGTGCCAGCAGCCGCCCCGACTACGAGCAGTACTTC
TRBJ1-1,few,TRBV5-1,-,CASRTPNTEAFF,TGCGCCAGCAGAACGCCGAACACTGAAGCTTTCTTT
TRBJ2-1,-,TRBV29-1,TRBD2,CSALAGGNNEQFF,TGCAGCGCCCTAGCGGGAGGCAACAATGAGCAGTTCTTC
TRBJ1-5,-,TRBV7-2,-,CASSSTPGAGQPQHF,TGTGCCAGCAGCTCCACGCCTGGTGCGGGTCAGCCCCAGCATTTT
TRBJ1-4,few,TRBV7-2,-,CASSYPPTATNEKLFF,TGTGCCAGCAGCTACCCTCCGACAGCTACCAATGAAAAACTGTTTTTT
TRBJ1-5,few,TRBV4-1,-,CASSQLPGVSNQPQHF,TGCGCCAGCAGCCAACTTCCAGGGGTATCAAATCAGCCCCAGCATTTT
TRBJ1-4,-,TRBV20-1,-,CSARDTGRNEKLFF,TGCAGTGCTAGAGATACAGGGAGGAATGAAAAACTGTTTTTT
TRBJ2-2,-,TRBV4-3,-,CASSQDSPNQNTGELFF,TGCGCCAGCAGCCAAGATAGTCCCAACCAGAACACCGGGGAGCTGTTTTTT
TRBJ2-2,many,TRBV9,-,CASSVRGHNTGELFF,TGTGCCAGCAGCGTCCGGGGGCATAACACCGGGGAGCTGTTTTTT
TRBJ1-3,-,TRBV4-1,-,CASSQLGVSGNTIYF,TGCGCCAGCAGCCAATTAGGGGTTTCTGGAAACACCATATATTTT
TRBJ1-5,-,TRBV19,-,CASSIGQLDQPQHF,TGTGCCAGTAGTATCGGACAGCTAGATCAGCCCCAGCATTTT
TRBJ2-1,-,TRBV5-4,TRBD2,CASSWTSGGENEQFF,TGTGCCAGCAGCTGGACTAGCGGGGGAGAGAATGAGCAGTTCTTC
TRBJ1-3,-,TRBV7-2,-,CASSLSQFSGNTIYF,TGTGCCAGCAGCTTAAGTCAGTTCTCTGGAAACACCATATATTTT
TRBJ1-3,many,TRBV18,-,CASSPTRSGNTIYF,TGTGCCAGCTCACCAACGCGCTCTGGAAACACCATATATTTT
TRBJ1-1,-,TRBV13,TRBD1,CASSQTGSAFF,TGTGCCAGCAGCCAGACAGGGAGCGCTTTCTTT
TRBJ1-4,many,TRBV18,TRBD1,CASSPIPGQSEKLFF,TGTGCCAGCTCACCTATCCCGGGACAGTCAGAAAAACTGTTTTTT
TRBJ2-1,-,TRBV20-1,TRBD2,CSARGVTSGWDEQFF,TGCAGTGCTAGAGGAGTGACTAGCGGTTGGGATGAGCAGTTCTTC
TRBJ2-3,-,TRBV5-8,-,CASSLVGGALNTDTQYF,TGTGCCAGCAGCTTGGTTGGGGGAGCCCTTAACACAGATACGCAGTATTTT
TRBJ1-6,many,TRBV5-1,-,CASSLEAGFKSPLHF,TGCGCCAGCAGCTTGGAGGCAGGCTTTAAGTCACCCCTCCACTTT
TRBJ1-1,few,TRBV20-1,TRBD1,CSARPYSQGGTEAFF,TGCAGTGCTAGGCCATACTCACAGGGGGGTACTGAAGCTTTCTTT
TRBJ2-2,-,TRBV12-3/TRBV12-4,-,CASSLGPPGTGNTGELFF,TGTGCCAGCAGTTTAGGTCCTCCCGGGACGGGGAACACCGGGGAGCTGTTTTTT
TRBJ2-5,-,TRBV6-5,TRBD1,CASSYGVRGETQYF,TGTGCCAGCAGTTACGGGGTCAGGGGGGAGACCCAGTACTTC
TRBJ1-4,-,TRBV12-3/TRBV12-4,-,CASSRGYGNEKLFF,TGTGCCAGCAGTCGGGGGTACGGTAATGAAAAACTGTTTTTT
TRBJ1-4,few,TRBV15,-,CATRLNEKLFF,TGTGCCACCAGGCTTAATGAAAAACTGTTTTTT
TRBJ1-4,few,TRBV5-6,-,CASSRLDEKLFF,TGTGCCAGCAGCCGATTAGATGAAAAACTGTTTTTT
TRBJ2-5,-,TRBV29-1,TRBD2,CSAQGGSETQYF,TGCAGCGCCCAGGGAGGGTCGGAGACCCAGTACTTC
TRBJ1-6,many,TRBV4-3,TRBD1,CASSQRDRYNSPLHF,TGCGCCAGCAGCCAGCGGGACAGATATAATTCACCCCTCCACTTT
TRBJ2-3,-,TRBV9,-,CASSVDRTDTQYF,TGTGCCAGCAGCGTGGACCGCACAGATACGCAGTATTTT
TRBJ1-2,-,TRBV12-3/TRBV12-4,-,CASTIVRASYTF,TGTGCCAGCACCATAGTCAGGGCTTCCTACACCTTC
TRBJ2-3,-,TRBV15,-,CATSSFQVGADTQYF,TGTGCCACCAGCAGCTTCCAGGTCGGCGCAGATACGCAGTATTTT
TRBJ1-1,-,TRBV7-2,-,CASSSSGAPVTFF,TGTGCCAGCAGCTCCTCAGGGGCACCCGTTACTTTCTTT
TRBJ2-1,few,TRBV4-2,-,CASRRGDEQFF,TGTGCCAGCAGGAGGGGGGATGAGCAGTTCTTC
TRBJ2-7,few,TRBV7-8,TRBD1,CASSLGTGSWEQYF,TGTGCCAGCAGCCTAGGGACAGGGAGCTGGGAGCAGTACTTC
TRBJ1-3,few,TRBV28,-,CASSLRLRLSGNTIYF,TGTGCCAGCAGTTTGCGTTTGCGGCTCTCTGGAAACACCATATATTTT
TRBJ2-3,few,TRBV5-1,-,CASSPGGAPASTDTQYF,TGCGCCAGCAGTCCTGGTGGGGCACCGGCTAGCACAGATACGCAGTATTTT
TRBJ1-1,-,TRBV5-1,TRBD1,CASSGQGIVTEAFF,TGCGCCAGCAGCGGACAGGGGATCGTCACTGAAGCTTTCTTT
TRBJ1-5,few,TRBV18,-,CASSPEQNQPQHF,TGTGCCAGCTCACCAGAGCAGAATCAGCCCCAGCATTTT